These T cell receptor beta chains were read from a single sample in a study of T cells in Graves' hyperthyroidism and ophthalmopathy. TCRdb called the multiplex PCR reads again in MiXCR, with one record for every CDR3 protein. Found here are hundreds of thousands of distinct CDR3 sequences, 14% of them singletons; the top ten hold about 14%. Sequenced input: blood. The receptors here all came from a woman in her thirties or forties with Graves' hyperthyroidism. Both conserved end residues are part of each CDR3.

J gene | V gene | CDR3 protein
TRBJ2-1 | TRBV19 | CATQPNGRYNEQFF
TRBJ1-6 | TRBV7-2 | CASSITGGADSPLHF
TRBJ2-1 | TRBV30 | CAWSGGDEQFF
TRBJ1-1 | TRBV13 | CASSLEVVNTEAFF
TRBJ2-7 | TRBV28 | CASSFDILRTAIRKIAYEQYF
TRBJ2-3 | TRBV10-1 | CASSEPRTDTQYF
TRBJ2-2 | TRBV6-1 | CASVLRGGLSTGELFF
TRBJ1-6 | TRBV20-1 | CSAREDRGHSPLHF
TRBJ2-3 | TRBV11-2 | CASSLVGPGPQFTDTQYF
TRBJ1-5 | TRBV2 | CASSAGGANQPQHF
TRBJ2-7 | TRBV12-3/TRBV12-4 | CASSHGSGSGRNEQYF
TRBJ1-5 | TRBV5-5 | CASSLAPVGNQPQHF
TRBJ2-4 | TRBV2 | CASSDSAKNIQYF
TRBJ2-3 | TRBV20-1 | CSARDLAGGSWTDTQYF
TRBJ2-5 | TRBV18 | CASSLGPDPYF
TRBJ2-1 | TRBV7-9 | CASSLGAGSLGEQFF
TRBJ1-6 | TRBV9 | CASSVNDNSPLHF
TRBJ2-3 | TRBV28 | CASEGRGGVTDTQYF
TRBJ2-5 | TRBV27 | CASSVEASGLETQYF
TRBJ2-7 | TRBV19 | CASSIEGWLQVLSYEQYF
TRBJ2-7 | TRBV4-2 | CASSQGSAGGRHEQYF
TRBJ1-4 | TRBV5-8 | CASSFGTPAGEKLFF
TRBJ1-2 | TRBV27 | CASSPDLANYNYGYTF
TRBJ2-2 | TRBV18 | CASSPYSVDLTGELFF
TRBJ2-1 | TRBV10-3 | CAISDKDEQFF
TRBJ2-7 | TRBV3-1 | CASSQVSAYEQYF
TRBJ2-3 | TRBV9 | CASSVKGAGDTQYF
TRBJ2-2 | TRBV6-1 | CASTQAQGTVGELFF
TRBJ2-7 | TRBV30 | CACLARAGEQYF